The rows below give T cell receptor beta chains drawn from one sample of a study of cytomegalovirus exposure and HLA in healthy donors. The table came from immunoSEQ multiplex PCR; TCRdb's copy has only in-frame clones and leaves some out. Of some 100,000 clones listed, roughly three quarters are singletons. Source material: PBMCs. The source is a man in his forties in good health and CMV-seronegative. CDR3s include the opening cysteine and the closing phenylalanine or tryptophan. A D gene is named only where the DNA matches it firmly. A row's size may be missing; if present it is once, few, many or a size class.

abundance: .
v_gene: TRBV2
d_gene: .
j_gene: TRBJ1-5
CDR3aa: CASSPIDSNQPQHF
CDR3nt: TGTGCCAGCAGTCCCATAGATAGCAATCAGCCCCAGCATTTT

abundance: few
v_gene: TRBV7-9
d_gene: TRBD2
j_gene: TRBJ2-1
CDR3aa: CSSSPTSGGQISSYNEQFF
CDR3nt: TGTTCCAGCAGTCCGACTAGCGGGGGACAAATTAGCTCCTACAATGAGCAGTTCTTC

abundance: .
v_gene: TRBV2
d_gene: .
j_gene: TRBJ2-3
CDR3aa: CANPGTDTQYF
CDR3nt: TGTGCCAACCCGGGCACAGATACGCAGTATTTT

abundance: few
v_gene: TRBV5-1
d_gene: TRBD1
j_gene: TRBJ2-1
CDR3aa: CASDWQGASDEQFF
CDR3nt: TGCGCCAGCGACTGGCAGGGGGCGAGCGATGAGCAGTTCTTC

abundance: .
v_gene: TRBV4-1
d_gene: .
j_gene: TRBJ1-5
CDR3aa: CASSQFGGGNQPQHF
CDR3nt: TGCGCCAGCAGCCAATTCGGCGGGGGCAATCAGCCCCAGCATTTT

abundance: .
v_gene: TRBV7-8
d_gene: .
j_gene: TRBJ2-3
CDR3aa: CASSTRNPTDTQYF
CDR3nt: TGTGCCAGCAGCACGCGGAACCCCACAGATACGCAGTATTTT

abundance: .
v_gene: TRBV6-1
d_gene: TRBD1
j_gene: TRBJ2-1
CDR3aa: CASSPRRGYEQFF
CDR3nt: TGTGCCAGCAGTCCTCGCAGGGGGTATGAGCAGTTCTTC

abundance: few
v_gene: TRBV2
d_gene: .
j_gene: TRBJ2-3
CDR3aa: CASSEQGHPNRDTQYF
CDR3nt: TGTGCCAGCAGTGAACAAGGACATCCGAACAGGGATACGCAGTATTTT

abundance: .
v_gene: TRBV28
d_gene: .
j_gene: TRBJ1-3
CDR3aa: CASLERAVNTIYF
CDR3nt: TGTGCCAGCTTGGAGAGGGCAGTGAACACCATATATTTT

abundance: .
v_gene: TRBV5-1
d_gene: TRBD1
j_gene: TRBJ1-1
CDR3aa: CASSLRTGDSTEAFF
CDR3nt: TGCGCCAGCAGCTTAAGGACAGGGGATAGCACTGAAGCTTTCTTT

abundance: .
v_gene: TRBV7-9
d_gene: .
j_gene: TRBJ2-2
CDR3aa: CSRDSNTGELFF
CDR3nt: TGTTCCAGAGACAGTAACACCGGGGAGCTGTTTTTT

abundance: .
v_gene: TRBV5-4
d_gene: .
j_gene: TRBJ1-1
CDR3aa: CASSLGGAGNTEAFF
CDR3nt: TGTGCCAGCAGCTTGGGTGGGGCAGGGAACACTGAAGCTTTCTTT

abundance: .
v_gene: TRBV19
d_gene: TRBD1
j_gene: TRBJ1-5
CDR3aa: CASRPHPGTGGTYNQPQHF
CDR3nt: TGTGCCAGTAGGCCGCACCCCGGGACAGGGGGGACTTACAATCAGCCCCAGCATTTT

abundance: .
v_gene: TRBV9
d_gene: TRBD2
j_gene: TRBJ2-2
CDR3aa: CASSATSGGATGELFF
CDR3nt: TGTGCCAGCAGCGCGACTAGCGGGGGGGCCACCGGGGAGCTGTTTTTT

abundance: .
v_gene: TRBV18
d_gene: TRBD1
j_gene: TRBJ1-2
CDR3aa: CASSPNHPGYRGHGYTF
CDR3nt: TGTGCCAGCTCACCAAATCATCCCGGATACAGGGGTCATGGCTACACCTTC

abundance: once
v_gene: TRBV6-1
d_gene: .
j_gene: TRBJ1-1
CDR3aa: CASSGGGYSMNTEAFF
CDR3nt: TGTGCCAGCAGTGGGGGGGGGTATTCCATGAACACTGAAGCTTTCTTT